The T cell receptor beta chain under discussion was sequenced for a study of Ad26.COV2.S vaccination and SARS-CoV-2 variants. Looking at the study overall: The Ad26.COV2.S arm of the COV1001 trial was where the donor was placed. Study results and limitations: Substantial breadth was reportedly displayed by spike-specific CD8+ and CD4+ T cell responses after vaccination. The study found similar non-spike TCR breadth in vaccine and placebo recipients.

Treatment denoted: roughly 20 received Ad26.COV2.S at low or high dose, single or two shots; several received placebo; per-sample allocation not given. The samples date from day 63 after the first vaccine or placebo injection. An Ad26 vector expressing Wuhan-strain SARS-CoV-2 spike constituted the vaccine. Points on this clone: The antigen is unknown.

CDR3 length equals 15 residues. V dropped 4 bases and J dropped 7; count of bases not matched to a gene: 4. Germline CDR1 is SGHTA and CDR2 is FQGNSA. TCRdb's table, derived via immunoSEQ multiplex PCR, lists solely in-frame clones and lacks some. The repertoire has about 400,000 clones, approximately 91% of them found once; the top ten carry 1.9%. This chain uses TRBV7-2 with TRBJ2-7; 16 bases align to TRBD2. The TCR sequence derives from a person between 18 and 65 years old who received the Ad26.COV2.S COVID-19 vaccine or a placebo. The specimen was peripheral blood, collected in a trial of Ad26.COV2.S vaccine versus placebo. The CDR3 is CASSSGGLAGGEQYF. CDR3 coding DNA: TGTGCCAGCAGCTCCGGGGGACTAGCGGGAGGGGAGCAGTACTTC.